This TCR beta chain is drawn from a study of cytomegalovirus exposure and HLA in healthy donors. A multiplex PCR was run with 60 Vbeta primers and 13 Jbeta primers. Measured with immunoSEQ multiplex PCR; TCRdb has only the in-frame clones, and not every one. Of around 50,000 clones in the sample, 75% to 85% were seen once. V was cut by 6 bases and J by 3 bases, with 17 bases left in between. The CDR3 is made up of 15 amino acids. Germline V gives CDR1 LNHNV, CDR2 YYDKDF (reference sequence). The study, taken as a whole, reports: Analysis performed later found roughly 17,000 TCR beta sequences associated with HLA alleles at 0.05 false discovery rate. The authors confirmed in vitro that a few CMV-associated chains were specific for CMV antigens. A cluster of highly shared sequence variants was likely a sequencing artifact. Researchers catalogued 164 TCR beta chains as cytomegalovirus-associated.

With respect to this clone: The antigen remains undetermined.

The sample was PBMCs. This receptor was identified in a man aged 30 to 45 in good health and CMV-seronegative. This chain links TRBV15 with TRBJ1-1; D gene unclear. CDR3 sequence (DNA): TGTGCCACCAGTCCCAGGATGACCTTATACACTGAAGCTTTCTTT. This codes for CATSPRMTLYTEAFF.